These T cell receptor beta chains were read from a single sample in a study of blood T cells in healthy people across ages. TCRdb analysed the 5' RACE reads with MiXCR anew, one entry per CDR3 protein. The table records over 1,500,000 distinct CDR3 sequences, 49% of them present only once. Sequenced input: blood. The receptors come from a woman in her forties in good health. The CDR3 runs from the conserved cysteine through the conserved F or W. D genes are given only for firm matches. The size of a clone is reported for some rows only, either as once, few or many, or as a class for expanded clones.

TRBV4-2	TRBJ2-1	TRBD2	-	TGTGCCAGCAGCCAAGAAGGGAGCGGGGGGAACAATGAGCAGTTCTTC	CASSQEGSGGNNEQFF
TRBV12-3/TRBV12-4	TRBJ2-1	TRBD1	-	TGTGCCAGCAGTTCCCCCGGGACAGGGATATACAATGAGCAGTTCTTC	CASSSPGTGIYNEQFF
TRBV10-3	TRBJ2-7	-	-	TGTGCCATCGGGGAGGGGGGGTACGAGCAGTACTTC	CAIGEGGYEQYF
TRBV6-1	TRBJ1-6	-	-	TGTGCCAGCAGTGAAGATGGGGCCAGGACTTCACCCCTCCACTTT	CASSEDGARTSPLHF
TRBV20-1	TRBJ1-5	-	-	TGCAGTGCCAAAGACCCTAGCAATCAGCCCCAGCATTTT	CSAKDPSNQPQHF
TRBV7-2	TRBJ2-3	TRBD1	-	TGTGCCAGCAGCGCGGGACAGGGACCACCAGGGACGCAGTATTTT	CASSAGQGPPGTQYF
TRBV6-6	TRBJ2-4	-	-	TGTGCCAGCAGTTTCCAGGGGATGCACATTCAGTACTTC	CASSFQGMHIQYF
TRBV6-5	TRBJ2-5	-	few	TGTGCCAGCAGACCAACGGGGGTGCCGGAGACCCAGTACTTC	CASRPTGVPETQYF
TRBV4-3	TRBJ2-5	TRBD2	-	TGCGCCAGCAGCCAAGATGGAGCGGGGGGGCGGGAGACCCAGTACTTC	CASSQDGAGGRETQYF
TRBV6-1	TRBJ2-7	-	-	TGTGCCAGCAGAAGGACAGAGACCTACGAGCAGTACTTC	CASRRTETYEQYF
TRBV10-3	TRBJ2-7	-	few	TGTGCCATCAGTGAGGATATAGGGAACTACGAGCAGTACTTC	CAISEDIGNYEQYF
TRBV10-3	TRBJ1-5	TRBD1	-	TGTGCCATCAGTGGGGACAGATCTCAGCCCCAGCATTTT	CAISGDRSQPQHF
TRBV6-2/TRBV6-3	TRBJ2-1	-	-	TGTGCCAGCAGTTACCCCGGGGGAATCGCTACCTACTCCTACAATGAGCAGTTCTTC	CASSYPGGIATYSYNEQFF
TRBV12-3/TRBV12-4	TRBJ1-2	TRBD1	-	TGTGCCAGCGGGGACGTGACAGGGACCCGTAGCTATGGCTACACCTTC	CASGDVTGTRSYGYTF
TRBV15	TRBJ2-3	-	few	TGTGCCACCAGCAGAGATCGGAACACAGATACGCAGTATTTT	CATSRDRNTDTQYF
TRBV14	TRBJ2-3	TRBD1	-	TGTGCCAGCAGTCGACAGGGGTCGGTCGCAGATACGCGGTATTTT	CASSRQGSVADTRYF
TRBV21-1	TRBJ1-1	-	-	TGTGCCAGCAGCCCCCGGGGACAGACCATGAACACTGAAGCTTTCTTT	CASSPRGQTMNTEAFF
TRBV29-1	TRBJ2-5	-	many	TGCAGCGTCCTTCGAGGGGCTAGAGAGACCCAGTACTTC	CSVLRGARETQYF
TRBV12-3/TRBV12-4	TRBJ2-7	TRBD1	-	TGTGCCAGCAGTTCCTATATCTCCGGGACAGGGTCCGACGAGCAGTACTTC	CASSSYISGTGSDEQYF
TRBV6-5	TRBJ2-7	-	few	TGTGCCAGCAGTTACTCTTGGCAGGGTGCCCACGAGCAGTACTTC	CASSYSWQGAHEQYF
TRBV14	TRBJ2-7	-	-	TGTGCCAGCAGCCAATCTAGCAGGGGCTACGAGCAGTACTTC	CASSQSSRGYEQYF
TRBV12-3/TRBV12-4	TRBJ1-1	-	-	TGTGCCAGCAGCAGTGCCTCTGGGTCAGTCGAAGCTTTCTTT	CASSSASGSVEAFF
TRBV29-1	TRBJ2-3	TRBD2	-	TGCAGCGTCTCGACTAGCGGGGGCACAGATACGCAGTATTTT	CSVSTSGGTDTQYF
TRBV6-5	TRBJ2-3	-	-	TGTGCCAGCAGTTACAGCCAACCAGATACGCAGTATTTT	CASSYSQPDTQYF
TRBV24-1	TRBJ2-5	-	-	TGTGCCACCAGTGCGGCCGGGGTGGAGACCCAGTACTTC	CATSAAGVETQYF
TRBV6-5	TRBJ2-1	-	-	TGTGCCAGCAGCTTCGGGGTAGGGGGGGGGAGCAATGAGCAGTTCTTC	CASSFGVGGGSNEQFF
TRBV7-6	TRBJ2-7	TRBD2	-	TGTGCCAGCAGCGCGCTAGCGGGGGAATCCTACAATGAGCAGTACTTC	CASSALAGESYNEQYF
TRBV10-3	TRBJ2-5	TRBD2	many	TGTGCCACTAGCGGGGCCCAAGAGACCCAGTACTTC	CATSGAQETQYF
TRBV7-2	TRBJ2-1	-	-	TGTGCCAGCACCAGGGGAGGATCGGGGGGTTACAATGAGCAGTTCTTC	CASTRGGSGGYNEQFF
TRBV7-8	TRBJ1-5	-	-	TGTGCCAGCAGCCAAACTCGCAATCAGCCCCAGCATTTT	CASSQTRNQPQHF
TRBV7-9	TRBJ2-3	-	-	TGTGCCACCCCCAAAGGGACCACAGATACGCAGTATTTT	CATPKGTTDTQYF